This T cell receptor beta chain was recovered during a study of cytomegalovirus exposure and HLA in healthy donors. Study results and limitations: Most sequenced TCRs were rare (though some public TCRs occurred in many donors).

Amplification used 60 Vbeta primers and 13 Jbeta primers. Repertoires were generated with immunoSEQ multiplex PCR, while TCRdb's copy carries only in-frame clones and drops some. The sample shows around 130,000 clones, 74% of them seen only once. Trimming took off 3 bases at V and 11 bases at J, with 18 bases between the two ends. CDR1 and CDR2 from the germline V gene are SGHDT and YYEEEE. CDR3 length: 14 residues. Concerning this clone: Its target is not known.

This TCR was sampled from a woman aged 50 to 65 in good health and CMV-seropositive. The chain couples TRBV5-6 to TRBJ1-5, with D uncertain. Sequenced: PBMCs. The CDR3 loop is CASSSKASGGAQHF. CDR3 nucleotides: TGTGCCAGCAGCTCTAAGGCGTCGGGAGGAGCCCAGCATTTT.